This passage covers 20 T cell receptor beta chains from one sample sequenced in a study of metastatic and nonmetastatic thyroid tumors. Thyroid surgery was preceded by no treatment in any patient. TCRdb used MiXCR to call clones anew from the PCR reads. The sample lists roughly 48,000 clones, approximately 15% seen once, with 2.5% to 3.5% in the top ten. The specimen sequenced was blood. These receptors were taken from a female donor with papillary thyroid cancer or a benign thyroid nodule (not recorded which). Some clones in this sample may be carry-over from other donors' samples.

As regards this clone: This could be a read error, since a much larger clone is one nucleotide away. The chain couples TRBV6-1 to TRBJ2-3; a weak D match, TRBD2 (6 bases). Trimming shortened V by 6 bases and J by 1 base, and 14 bases separated the two germline ends. This CDR3 has 15 residues. Germline assignment: CDR1 MNHNS and CDR2 SASEGT. The CDR3 coding sequence is TGTGCCAGCAGCGTCCAAGGAGGGGGCACAGATACGCAGTATTTT. Translated, it gives CASSVQGGGTDTQYF.

This clone has a count of ten or more. This may be a read error, as it is one base from a much larger clone. The chain has TRBV6-4 and TRBJ2-1, with 10 bases identical to TRBD2. J was trimmed by 2 bases and V by 5 bases; bases with no gene match: 9. Looked up from germline, CDR1 is MRHNA and CDR2 is SNTAGT. The CDR3 is made up of 17 amino acids. CDR3 sequence: CASSPGASGRPYNEQFF. The CDR3 DNA sequence: TGTGCCAGCAGTCCCGGGGCTAGCGGGAGACCCTACAATGAGCAGTTCTTC.

This clone was recorded many times. This chain uses TRBV28 with TRBJ2-7; D is perhaps TRBD1 (6 bases). V was trimmed by 2 bases and J by 0 bases, leaving 8 bases between them. This CDR3 region has 14 residues. The germline gives CDR1 MDHEN, CDR2 SYDVKM. Here the CDR3 DNA reads TGTGCCAGCAGTTTACCACAGGGCTCCTACGAGCAGTACTTC. Translated, it gives CASSLPQGSYEQYF.

This clone was seen ten or more times. The same CDR3 can be traced to other DNA sequences in this sample. The V and J genes are TRBV7-3 and TRBJ2-5; maybe TRBD2 (7 bases). Trimming took 11 bases from V and 0 from J, leaving 16 bases between them. Germline assignment: CDR1 SGHTA and CDR2 FQGTGA. The CDR3 has 14 residues. In DNA form, the CDR3 reads TGTGCCGGGCCGGGGGGCACGAACCAAGAGACCCAGTACTTC. This translates into CAGPGGTNQETQYF.

In its sample, this clone was seen a few times. The chain carries TRBV27 and TRBJ2-3, with 10 bases fitting TRBD2. J gave up 7 bases and V 10 bases, and 11 bases lay outside the gene matches. Germline V gene data show CDR1 as MNHEY and CDR2 as SMNVEV (reference sequence). This CDR3 comprises 14 residues. The CDR3 reads CAIKPAGGTYTQYF. CDR3 bases: TGTGCCATCAAGCCAGCGGGAGGGACGTATACGCAGTATTTT.

This clone turned up a few times. The chain combines TRBV12-3 or TRBV12-4 with TRBJ1-6; perhaps TRBD1 as D (6 bases). The CDR3 is 14 amino acids. V lost 8 bases and J lost 10, with 18 bases in between. DNA of the CDR3: TGTGCCAGCTGGGGAATTAACAGGGAGTCACCCCTCCACTTT. Translation: CASWGINRESPLHF.

V is TRBV5-4 and J is TRBJ1-2; perhaps TRBD1 as D (6 bases). V lost 0 bases and J lost 7, with 16 bases in between. The germline CDR1 and CDR2 sequences are SGHNT and YYREEE (reference sequence). This CDR3 comprises 15 residues. The CDR3 loop reads CASSLALGGAGGYTF. In nucleotides, the CDR3 is TGTGCCAGCAGCTTGGCTCTGGGGGGGGCCGGTGGCTACACCTTC.

This clone was counted at least ten times. The V call is TRBV6-1, the J call TRBJ2-7, with TRBD1 matching 9 bases. Germline V gene lookup returns CDR1 MNHNS and CDR2 SASEGT. Unmatched junction bases numbered 5, after V lost 0 bases and J lost 2 bases. This CDR3 region has 16 residues. The CDR3 reads CASSEARWDRAYEQYF. The CDR3 DNA reads TGTGCCAGCAGTGAAGCGCGTTGGGACAGGGCCTACGAGCAGTACTTC.

This clone was observed at least ten times. The J gene is TRBJ1-4, the V gene TRBV5-1; 8 bases fit TRBD1. Germline V gene data show CDR1 as SGHRS and CDR2 as YFSETQ. There are 15 residues in the CDR3. J gave up 4 bases and V 4 bases, and 6 bases lay outside the gene matches. CDR3 residues: CASSVGDRINEKLFF. CDR3 nucleotides: TGCGCCAGCAGCGTAGGGGACAGGATTAATGAAAAACTGTTTTTT.

This clone came up many times. CDR3 protein: CSAQRQGSYNEQFF. The CDR3 DNA is TGCAGTGCCCAACGACAGGGTTCCTACAATGAGCAGTTCTTC. The genes are TRBV20-1 and TRBJ2-1, with 7 bases that match TRBD1. Germline V CDR1 and CDR2: DFQATT, SNEGSKA (reference sequence). V shed 6 bases and J 1 base; nucleotides not matched to a gene: 6. The CDR3 extends over 14 amino acids.

There are many counts of this clone. V is TRBV6-1 and J is TRBJ2-5; 7 nucleotides match TRBD2. Germline CDR1 is MNHNS and CDR2 is SASEGT. V lost 7 bases, J lost 2 bases, and 10 bases stayed unmatched. The CDR3 covers 15 residues. In nucleotides, the CDR3 is TGTGCCAGCAAATCCCAGGCTAGCGGACAAGAGACCCAGTACTTC. Its protein is CASKSQASGQETQYF.

The sample holds many counts of this clone. The sample has other DNA sequences that encode this CDR3 too. This CDR3 reads CASSSGPLAGAGELFF. The CDR3 nucleotides are TGTGCCAGCAGCTCCGGCCCCTTAGCGGGAGCGGGGGAGCTGTTTTTT. The chain combines TRBV9 with TRBJ2-2; 9 bases are a match to TRBD2. J was trimmed by 8 bases and V by 4 bases; bases with no gene match: 12. CDR3 size: 16 residues. The germline V gene encodes CDR1 SGDLS and CDR2 YYNGEE.

Details on this clone: Other DNA sequences of this sample code for an identical CDR3. The gene calls are TRBV5-1 and TRBJ2-7; the D is unclear. V lost 4 bases to trimming and J lost 0 bases, with 14 bases between them. The CDR3 contains 15 residues. Germline V gene lookup returns CDR1 SGHRS and CDR2 YFSETQ. CDR3 DNA: TGCGCCAGCAGCATCTCAGGCGGCCTCTCCTACGAGCAGTACTTC. This translates into CASSISGGLSYEQYF.

Note on this clone: The junction differs from germline at one of its ends, possibly a read error. CDR3 coding DNA: TGTGTCAGCAGCCAGGACAGGTCACCCTGGGCGCAGTACTTC. Its protein is CVSSQDRSPWAQYF. This chain joins TRBV7-9 and TRBJ2-7; TRBD1 matches 7 bases. This CDR3 has 14 residues. CDR1 is SEHNR and CDR2 is FQNEAQ in the germline V gene (reference sequence).

This clone was picked up many times. Written as DNA, the CDR3 is TGTGCCAGCAGCCAAGATCGACTAGCGGGAGTGGAAAAGACCCAGTACTTC. Amino acid sequence: CASSQDRLAGVEKTQYF. This sequence joins TRBV3-1 and TRBJ2-5; 12 nucleotides agree with TRBD2. Germline V gene sequence: CDR1 LGHDT, CDR2 YNNKEL (reference sequence). This CDR3 is built from 17 residues. Unmatched junction bases numbered 8, after V lost 0 bases and J lost 6 bases.

This clone was seen at least ten times. This rearrangement joins TRBV2 to TRBJ2-2; D uncertain. Germline assignment: CDR1 SNHLY and CDR2 FYNNEI. The CDR3 runs to 14 residues. The V end was cut by 6 bases, the J end by 2 bases, with 10 bases between. CDR3 residues: CASRLTANTGELFF. CDR3 nucleotide sequence: TGTGCCAGCAGACTAACAGCTAACACCGGGGAGCTGTTTTTT.

Remarks on this clone: The junction and the germline gene differ at one end; a read error may be behind it. The J gene is TRBJ2-6, the V gene TRBV7-8, with TRBD1 matching over 8 bases. The CDR3 consists of 18 residues. The germline CDR1 and CDR2 sequences are SGHVS and FQNEAQ. The CDR3 protein is CASSLQTGEDSGANVLNF. The CDR3, as DNA: TGTGCCAGCAGCCTTCAGACAGGGGAGGACTCTGGGGCCAACGTCCTGAATTTC.

This clone has at least ten counts. The chain links TRBV20-1 to TRBJ1-5; maybe TRBD1 (6 bases). Looked up from germline, CDR1 is DFQATT and CDR2 is SNEGSKA (reference sequence). V was pared by 6 bases and J by 0 bases, with 15 bases between. The CDR3 runs 15 residues. Here the CDR3 DNA reads TGCAGTGCCCTGGACAGTACCTATAGCAATCAGCCCCAGCATTTT. This codes for CSALDSTYSNQPQHF.

This clone was counted many times. The chain combines TRBV18 with TRBJ2-5; TRBD1 matches 12 bases. Germline V gene lookup returns CDR1 KGHSH and CDR2 LQKENI. The V gene end was trimmed by 3 bases and the J gene end by 4 bases; junction bases not matched to a gene: 3. The CDR3 covers 15 residues. This CDR3 is CASSPGQGARETQYF. The DNA of the CDR3 is TGTGCCAGCTCACCGGGACAGGGGGCGCGAGAGACCCAGTACTTC.

This clone was seen repeatedly, ten times or more. The genes are TRBV28 and TRBJ2-4; D may be TRBD2 (7 bases). The germline V and J ends were trimmed by 6 bases and 0 bases, with 12 bases remaining between them. Germline CDR1 is MDHEN and CDR2 is SYDVKM. The CDR3 extends over 15 amino acids. For the CDR3, the DNA is TGTGCCAGCAGCATGGGGGGGCTAGCCAAAAACATTCAGTACTTC. Protein: CASSMGGLAKNIQYF.